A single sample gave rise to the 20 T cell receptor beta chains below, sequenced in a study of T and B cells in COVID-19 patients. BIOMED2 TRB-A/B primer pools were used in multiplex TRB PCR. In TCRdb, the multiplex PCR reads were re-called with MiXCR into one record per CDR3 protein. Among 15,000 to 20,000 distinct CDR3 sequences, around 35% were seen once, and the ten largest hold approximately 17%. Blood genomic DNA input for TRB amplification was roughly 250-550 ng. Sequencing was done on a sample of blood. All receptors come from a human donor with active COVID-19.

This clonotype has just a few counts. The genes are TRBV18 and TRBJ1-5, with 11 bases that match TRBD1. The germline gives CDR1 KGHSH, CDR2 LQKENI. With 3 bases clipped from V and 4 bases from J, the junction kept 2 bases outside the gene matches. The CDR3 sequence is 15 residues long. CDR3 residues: CASSPGQGDNQPQHF. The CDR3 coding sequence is TGTGCCAGCTCACCGGGACAGGGGGATAATCAGCCCCAGCATTTT.

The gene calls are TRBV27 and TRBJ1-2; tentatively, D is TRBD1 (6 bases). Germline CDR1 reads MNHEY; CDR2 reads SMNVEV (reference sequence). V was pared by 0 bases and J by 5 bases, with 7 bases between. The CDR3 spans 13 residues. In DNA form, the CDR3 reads TGTGCCAGCAGTTTATCGGGGGCGTATGGCTACACCTTC. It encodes CASSLSGAYGYTF.

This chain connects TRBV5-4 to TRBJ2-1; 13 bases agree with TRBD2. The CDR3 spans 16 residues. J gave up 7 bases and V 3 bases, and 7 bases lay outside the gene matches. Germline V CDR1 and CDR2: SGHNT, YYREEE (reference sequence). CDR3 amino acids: CASSYPGLAGFNEQFF. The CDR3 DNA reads TGTGCCAGCAGCTACCCGGGACTAGCGGGATTTAATGAGCAGTTCTTC.

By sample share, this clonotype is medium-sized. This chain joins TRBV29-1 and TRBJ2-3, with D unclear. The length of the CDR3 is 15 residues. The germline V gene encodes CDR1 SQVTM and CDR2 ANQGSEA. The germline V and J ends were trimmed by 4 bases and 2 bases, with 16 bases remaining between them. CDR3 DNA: TGCAGCGTTGTTCCAGGTTTTGCTCTCACAGATACGCAGTATTTT. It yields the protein CSVVPGFALTDTQYF.

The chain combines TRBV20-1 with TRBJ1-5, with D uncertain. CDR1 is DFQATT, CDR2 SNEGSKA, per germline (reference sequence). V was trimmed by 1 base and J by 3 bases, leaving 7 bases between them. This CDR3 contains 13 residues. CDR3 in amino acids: CSARAASNQPQHF. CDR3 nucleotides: TGCAGTGCTAGAGCAGCCTCCAATCAGCCCCAGCATTTT.

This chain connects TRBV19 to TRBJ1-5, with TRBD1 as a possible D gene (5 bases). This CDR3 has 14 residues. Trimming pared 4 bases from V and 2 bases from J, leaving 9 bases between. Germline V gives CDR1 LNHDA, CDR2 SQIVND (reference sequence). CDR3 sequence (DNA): TGTGCCAGTAGTAGGACATTGGGCAATCAGCCCCAGCATTTT. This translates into CASSRTLGNQPQHF.

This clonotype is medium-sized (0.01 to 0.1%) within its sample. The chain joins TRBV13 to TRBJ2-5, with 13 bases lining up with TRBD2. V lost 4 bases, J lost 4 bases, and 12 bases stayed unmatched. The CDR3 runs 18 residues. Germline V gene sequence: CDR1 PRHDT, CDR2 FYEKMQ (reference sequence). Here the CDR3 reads CASSSRLAGGRQVETQYF. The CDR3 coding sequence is TGTGCCAGCAGCTCTCGACTAGCGGGGGGCCGGCAGGTAGAGACCCAGTACTTC.

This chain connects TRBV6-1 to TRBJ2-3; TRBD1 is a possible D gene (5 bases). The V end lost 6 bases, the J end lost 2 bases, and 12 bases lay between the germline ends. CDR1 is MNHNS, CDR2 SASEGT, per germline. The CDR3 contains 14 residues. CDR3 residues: CASSPGPATDTQYF. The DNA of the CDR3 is TGTGCCAGCAGCCCAGGGCCAGCCACAGATACGCAGTATTTT.

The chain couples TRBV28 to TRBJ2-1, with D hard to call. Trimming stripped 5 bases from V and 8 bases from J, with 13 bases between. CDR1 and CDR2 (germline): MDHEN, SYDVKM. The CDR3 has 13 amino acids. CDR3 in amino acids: CASSPYVGHEQFF. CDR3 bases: TGTGCCAGCAGTCCTTACGTCGGCCATGAGCAGTTCTTC.

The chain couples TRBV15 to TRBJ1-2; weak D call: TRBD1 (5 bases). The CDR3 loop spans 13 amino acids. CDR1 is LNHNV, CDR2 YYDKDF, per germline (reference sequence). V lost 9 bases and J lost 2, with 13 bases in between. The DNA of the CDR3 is TGTGCCACTTCCCGCCAGGGAAACTATGGCTACACCTTC. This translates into CATSRQGNYGYTF.

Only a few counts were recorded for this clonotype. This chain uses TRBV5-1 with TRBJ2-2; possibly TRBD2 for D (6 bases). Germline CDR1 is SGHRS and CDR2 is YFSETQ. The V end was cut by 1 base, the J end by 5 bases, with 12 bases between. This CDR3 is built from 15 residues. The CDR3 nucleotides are TGCGCCAGCAGCTTGTCTGGGACTGTAACCGGGGAGCTGTTTTTT. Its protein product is CASSLSGTVTGELFF.

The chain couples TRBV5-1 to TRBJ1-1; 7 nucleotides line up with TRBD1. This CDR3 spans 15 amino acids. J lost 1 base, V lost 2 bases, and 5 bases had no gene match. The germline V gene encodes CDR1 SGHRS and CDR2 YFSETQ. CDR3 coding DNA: TGCGCCAGCAGCTTAGGGGGCGAACCGAACACTGAAGCTTTCTTT. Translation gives CASSLGGEPNTEAFF.

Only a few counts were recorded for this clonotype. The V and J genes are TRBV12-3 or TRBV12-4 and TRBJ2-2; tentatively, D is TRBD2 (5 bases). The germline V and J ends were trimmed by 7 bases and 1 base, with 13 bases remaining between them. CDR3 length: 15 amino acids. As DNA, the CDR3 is TGTGCCAGCACTCCGAAGGCGGGGAACACCGGGGAGCTGTTTTTT. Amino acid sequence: CASTPKAGNTGELFF.

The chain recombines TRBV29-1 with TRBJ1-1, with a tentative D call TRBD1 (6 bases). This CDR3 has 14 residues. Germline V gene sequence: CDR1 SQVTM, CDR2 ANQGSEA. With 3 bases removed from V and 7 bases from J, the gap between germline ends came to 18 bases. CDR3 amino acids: CSVEGAGNRNEAFF. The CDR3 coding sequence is TGCAGCGTTGAGGGGGCTGGGAATCGGAATGAAGCTTTCTTT.

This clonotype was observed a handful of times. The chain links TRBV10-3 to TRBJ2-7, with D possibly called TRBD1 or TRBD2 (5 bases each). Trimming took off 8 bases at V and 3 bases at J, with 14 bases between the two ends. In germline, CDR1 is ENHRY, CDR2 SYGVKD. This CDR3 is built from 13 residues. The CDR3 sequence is CAIGRDGNYEQYF. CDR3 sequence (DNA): TGTGCCATCGGAAGGGACGGGAACTACGAGCAGTACTTC.

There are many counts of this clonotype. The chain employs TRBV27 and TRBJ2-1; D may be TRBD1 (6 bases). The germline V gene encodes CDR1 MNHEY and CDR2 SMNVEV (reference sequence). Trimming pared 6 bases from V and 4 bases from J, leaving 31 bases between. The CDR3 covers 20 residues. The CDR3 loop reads CASSLRSGGGLRGNYNEQFF. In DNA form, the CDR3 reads TGTGCCAGCAGCCTTAGGTCCGGTGGGGGCTTGAGGGGCAATTACAATGAGCAGTTCTTC.

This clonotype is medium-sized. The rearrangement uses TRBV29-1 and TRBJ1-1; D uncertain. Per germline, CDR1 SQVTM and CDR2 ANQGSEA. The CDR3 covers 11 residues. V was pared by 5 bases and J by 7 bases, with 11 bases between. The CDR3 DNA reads TGCAGCGTTTCCTTGGGGATTGAAGCTTTCTTT. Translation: CSVSLGIEAFF. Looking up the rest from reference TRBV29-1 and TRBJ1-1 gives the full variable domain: SAVISQKPSRDICQRGTSLTIQCQVDSQVTMMFWYRQQPGQSLTLIATANQGSEATYESGFVIDKFPISRPNLTFSTLTVSNMSPEDSSIYLCSVSLGIEAFFGQGTRLTVV.

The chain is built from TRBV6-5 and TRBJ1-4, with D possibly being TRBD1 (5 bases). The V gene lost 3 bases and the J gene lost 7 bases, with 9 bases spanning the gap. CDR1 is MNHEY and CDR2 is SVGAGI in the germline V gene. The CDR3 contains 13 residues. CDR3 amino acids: CASSYQGGEKLFF. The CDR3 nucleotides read TGTGCCAGCAGTTATCAGGGAGGTGAAAAACTGTTTTTT.

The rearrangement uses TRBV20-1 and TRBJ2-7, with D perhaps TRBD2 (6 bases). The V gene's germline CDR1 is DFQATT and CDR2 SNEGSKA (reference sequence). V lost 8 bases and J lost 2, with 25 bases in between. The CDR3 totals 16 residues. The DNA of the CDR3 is TGCAGTCTATTGTCACTCCGGGACTCCTACCCCTACGAGCAGTACGTC. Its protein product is CSLLSLRDSYPYEQYV.

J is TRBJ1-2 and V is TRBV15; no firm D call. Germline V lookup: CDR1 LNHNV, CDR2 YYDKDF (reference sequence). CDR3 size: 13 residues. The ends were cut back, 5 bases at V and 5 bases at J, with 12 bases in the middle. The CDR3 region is CATSVNTFYGYTF. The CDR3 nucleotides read TGTGCCACCAGCGTGAACACCTTTTATGGCTACACCTTC.